This is a list of T cell receptor beta chains from one sample in a study of T cell repertoires in cytomegalovirus infection. TCRdb re-called the reads with MiXCR, one entry per CDR3 protein. The data contain approximately 490,000 distinct CDR3 sequences, roughly 10% of them singletons. The sample comprised PBMCs. The receptors come from a human donor in good health (CMV status not recorded). Some clones in this sample may be carry-over from other donors' samples. Each CDR3 is given with its conserved first and last residue. Fields, in order: CDR3 DNA, CDR3 protein, V gene, D gene, clone size, J gene. D genes are given only for firm matches. Some rows mark clone size as missing; the rest say once, few, many or name a class of expanded clone.

CDR3nt: TGCGCCAGCAGCCAAGTGCAGGGGGGATACGAGCAGTACTTC
CDR3aa: CASSQVQGGYEQYF
v_gene: TRBV4-1
d_gene: .
abundance: many
j_gene: TRBJ2-7

CDR3nt: TGCAGTGCTAGAGATCTCCTAGCGGGAGGAGCCTACGAGCAGTACTTC
CDR3aa: CSARDLLAGGAYEQYF
v_gene: TRBV20-1
d_gene: TRBD2
abundance: many
j_gene: TRBJ2-7

CDR3nt: TGTGCCAGCAGTGCCCTCGGGGTAGCGGGAGCGGGGACCCAGTACTTC
CDR3aa: CASSALGVAGAGTQYF
v_gene: TRBV12-3/TRBV12-4
d_gene: TRBD2
abundance: many
j_gene: TRBJ2-5

CDR3nt: TGCGCCAGCAGCCTGGAGGGGCTCCAGGGCTACACCTTC
CDR3aa: CASSLEGLQGYTF
v_gene: TRBV4-1
d_gene: .
abundance: many
j_gene: TRBJ1-2

CDR3nt: TGTGCCAGCAGCGTATGGACAGGGTTTACCTACGAGCAGTACTTC
CDR3aa: CASSVWTGFTYEQYF
v_gene: TRBV9
d_gene: TRBD1
abundance: .
j_gene: TRBJ2-7

CDR3nt: TGTGCCAGCAGTGGGGACTCTGGAAACACCATATATTTT
CDR3aa: CASSGDSGNTIYF
v_gene: TRBV6-4
d_gene: .
abundance: few
j_gene: TRBJ1-3

CDR3nt: TGTGCCAGCAGCTTATCCGGGAGGGGACCAGATACGCAGTATTTT
CDR3aa: CASSLSGRGPDTQYF
v_gene: TRBV7-3
d_gene: TRBD2
abundance: many
j_gene: TRBJ2-3

CDR3nt: TGTGCCAGCAGCCGCCTTGAAGGGCCCCAGCATTTT
CDR3aa: CASSRLEGPQHF
v_gene: TRBV3-1
d_gene: .
abundance: .
j_gene: TRBJ1-5

CDR3nt: TGTGCCAGCAGTTGGTCCGAGGGGGAGCAGTACTTC
CDR3aa: CASSWSEGEQYF
v_gene: TRBV12-3/TRBV12-4
d_gene: .
abundance: many
j_gene: TRBJ2-7

CDR3nt: TGTGCCAGCTTAAGCCAGTACACTGAAGCTTTCTTT
CDR3aa: CASLSQYTEAFF
v_gene: TRBV6-1
d_gene: .
abundance: many
j_gene: TRBJ1-1

CDR3nt: TGTGCCAGCAGCCAAGATACGGGGGTGCCTAATGAAAAACTGTTTTTT
CDR3aa: CASSQDTGVPNEKLFF
v_gene: TRBV14
d_gene: .
abundance: many
j_gene: TRBJ1-4

CDR3nt: TGTGCCAGCAGCTTATTTGGGGAAAATGAGCAGTTCTTC
CDR3aa: CASSLFGENEQFF
v_gene: TRBV7-9
d_gene: .
abundance: .
j_gene: TRBJ2-1

CDR3nt: TGCGCCAGCAGCTGGACAAGACGGGACACTGAAGCTTTCTTT
CDR3aa: CASSWTRRDTEAFF
v_gene: TRBV5-1
d_gene: .
abundance: .
j_gene: TRBJ1-1

CDR3nt: TGTGCCAGCAGCCCCTCCAATCAGCCCCAGCATTTT
CDR3aa: CASSPSNQPQHF
v_gene: TRBV27
d_gene: .
abundance: many
j_gene: TRBJ1-5

CDR3nt: TGTGCCAGCAGTTACCGGACAGGGGCCACCGTCAATGAGCAGTTCTTC
CDR3aa: CASSYRTGATVNEQFF
v_gene: TRBV6-5
d_gene: TRBD1
abundance: many
j_gene: TRBJ2-1

CDR3nt: TGCAGCGAAAAAGATAGCCGCCAAGAGACCCAGTACTTC
CDR3aa: CSEKDSRQETQYF
v_gene: TRBV29-1
d_gene: .
abundance: .
j_gene: TRBJ2-5

CDR3nt: TGTGCCAGCCGGCCCCCAGGGGGATTTAACTATGGCTACACCTTC
CDR3aa: CASRPPGGFNYGYTF
v_gene: TRBV19
d_gene: TRBD1
abundance: few
j_gene: TRBJ1-2

CDR3nt: TGTGCCAGCAGACGCCTGACGGGGGTTGGAAACACCATATATTTT
CDR3aa: CASRRLTGVGNTIYF
v_gene: TRBV28
d_gene: .
abundance: many
j_gene: TRBJ1-3

CDR3nt: TGTGCCACCAGTGATAAACAGGGACCTGGGGCCAACGTCCTGACTTTC
CDR3aa: CATSDKQGPGANVLTF
v_gene: TRBV24-1
d_gene: .
abundance: .
j_gene: TRBJ2-6

CDR3nt: TGTGCCAGCAGAACAGACAGGGGGACTGAAGCTTTCTTT
CDR3aa: CASRTDRGTEAFF
v_gene: TRBV2
d_gene: TRBD1
abundance: few
j_gene: TRBJ1-1

CDR3nt: TGCAGTGCTAGAGAGGCCAGCAGGACTGAAGCTTTCTTT
CDR3aa: CSAREASRTEAFF
v_gene: TRBV20-1
d_gene: .
abundance: few
j_gene: TRBJ1-1

CDR3nt: TGTGCCAGCAGCTTAGTGGGCCAGGGAGAGGGCTACACCTTC
CDR3aa: CASSLVGQGEGYTF
v_gene: TRBV7-9
d_gene: .
abundance: .
j_gene: TRBJ1-2

CDR3nt: TGCGCCAGCAGTGAGTTACAGGGGGGCGTAAATGAGCAGTTCTTC
CDR3aa: CASSELQGGVNEQFF
v_gene: TRBV10-1
d_gene: TRBD1
abundance: .
j_gene: TRBJ2-1

CDR3nt: TGTGCCACCAGCAGAGAGGAGGACAGGTACATGAACACTGAAGCTTTCTTT
CDR3aa: CATSREEDRYMNTEAFF
v_gene: TRBV15
d_gene: TRBD1
abundance: .
j_gene: TRBJ1-1

CDR3nt: TGCAGTGCATGGACTAGCGGGAGGCTCCGAGGCTACGAGCAGTACTTC
CDR3aa: CSAWTSGRLRGYEQYF
v_gene: TRBV20-1
d_gene: TRBD2
abundance: .
j_gene: TRBJ2-7

CDR3nt: TGTGCCAGCAGCCCCAAGGGTTGGGGTGAAGCTTTCTTT
CDR3aa: CASSPKGWGEAFF
v_gene: TRBV7-9
d_gene: .
abundance: many
j_gene: TRBJ1-1

CDR3nt: TGTGCCAGCAGTTTGGGGGGAAACTATGGCTTCACCTTC
CDR3aa: CASSLGGNYGFTF
v_gene: TRBV12-3/TRBV12-4
d_gene: .
abundance: .
j_gene: TRBJ1-2

CDR3nt: TGTGCCAGCAGCCCTCCCTTACGGATCGACCGACTACGAGGCCTAGAGCAGTACTTC
CDR3aa: CASSPPLRIDRLRGLEQYF
v_gene: TRBV11-2
d_gene: .
abundance: many
j_gene: TRBJ2-7

CDR3nt: TGTGCCAGCCGCCCAGGGGTTGTGACAGATACGCAGTATTTT
CDR3aa: CASRPGVVTDTQYF
v_gene: TRBV6-1
d_gene: .
abundance: many
j_gene: TRBJ2-3

CDR3nt: TGTGCCATCAGAGGACAGAGCAATCAGCCCCAGCATTTT
CDR3aa: CAIRGQSNQPQHF
v_gene: TRBV10-3
d_gene: .
abundance: .
j_gene: TRBJ1-5

CDR3nt: TGTGCCAGCAGCTACGGACAGGGGGCGGGTGAGCAGTTCTTC
CDR3aa: CASSYGQGAGEQFF
v_gene: TRBV11-2
d_gene: TRBD1
abundance: .
j_gene: TRBJ2-1

CDR3nt: TGTGCCAGCAGTTACATGGGCGGGGCTCAAGAGACCCAGTACTTC
CDR3aa: CASSYMGGAQETQYF
v_gene: TRBV6-5
d_gene: .
abundance: many
j_gene: TRBJ2-5

CDR3nt: TGTGCCAGCAGCTTGACTAGCGGGAGGGCCACCGGGGAGCTGTTTTTT
CDR3aa: CASSLTSGRATGELFF
v_gene: TRBV7-2
d_gene: TRBD2
abundance: many
j_gene: TRBJ2-2

CDR3nt: TGTGCCAGCTCACCAACCCCTGGGGTTAGGCCCACTACCTACAATGAGCAGTTCTTC
CDR3aa: CASSPTPGVRPTTYNEQFF
v_gene: TRBV18
d_gene: .
abundance: many
j_gene: TRBJ2-1

CDR3nt: TGTGCCATCAGTACTAGCTTGGAAGATGAGCAGTTCTTC
CDR3aa: CAISTSLEDEQFF
v_gene: TRBV10-3
d_gene: .
abundance: .
j_gene: TRBJ2-1

CDR3nt: TGTGCCAGCAGCTTCCCACAGGGATATAGCAATCAGCCCCAGCATTTT
CDR3aa: CASSFPQGYSNQPQHF
v_gene: TRBV11-2
d_gene: .
abundance: many
j_gene: TRBJ1-5

CDR3nt: TGCGCCAGCAGCCAAGTGGGAGGAACGGGCACTGAAGCTTTCTTT
CDR3aa: CASSQVGGTGTEAFF
v_gene: TRBV4-1
d_gene: .
abundance: many
j_gene: TRBJ1-1

CDR3nt: TGTGCCAGCAGTGAATACGACAGGCTCCCTAACTATGGCTACACCTTC
CDR3aa: CASSEYDRLPNYGYTF
v_gene: TRBV25-1
d_gene: .
abundance: many
j_gene: TRBJ1-2

CDR3nt: TGTGCCAGCAGAAAACCGACAGGGGTCGGCTACACCTTC
CDR3aa: CASRKPTGVGYTF
v_gene: TRBV6-5
d_gene: TRBD1
abundance: .
j_gene: TRBJ1-2

CDR3nt: TGCAGTGCTTCCCCGGAAACAGGGTCGGGTCCCTACGAGCAGTACTTC
CDR3aa: CSASPETGSGPYEQYF
v_gene: TRBV20-1
d_gene: .
abundance: .
j_gene: TRBJ2-7

CDR3nt: TGCAGTGCTAGGGGGACAGCAACTAATGAAAAACTGTTTTTT
CDR3aa: CSARGTATNEKLFF
v_gene: TRBV20-1
d_gene: TRBD1
abundance: .
j_gene: TRBJ1-4

CDR3nt: TGTGCCAGCAGTTTACATATAATGACTCGCATTATGAACACTGAAGCTTTCTTT
CDR3aa: CASSLHIMTRIMNTEAFF
v_gene: TRBV12-3/TRBV12-4
d_gene: .
abundance: .
j_gene: TRBJ1-1

CDR3nt: TGCGCCAGCAGCTTGTCTCCAGTATTGCTAGAAGGCTACACCTTC
CDR3aa: CASSLSPVLLEGYTF
v_gene: TRBV5-1
d_gene: .
abundance: few
j_gene: TRBJ1-2

CDR3nt: TGCAGTGCTAGAGGGCGACAGACCTATGGCTACACCTTC
CDR3aa: CSARGRQTYGYTF
v_gene: TRBV20-1
d_gene: .
abundance: many
j_gene: TRBJ1-2

CDR3nt: TGTGCCAGCAGCTTAAACAGGGGCCCCCAAGAGACCCAGTACTTC
CDR3aa: CASSLNRGPQETQYF
v_gene: TRBV11-3
d_gene: TRBD1
abundance: once
j_gene: TRBJ2-5

CDR3nt: TGCGCCAGCAGCTTGGCGGGACTAGCGGGAGGAAATGAGCAGTTCTTC
CDR3aa: CASSLAGLAGGNEQFF
v_gene: TRBV5-1
d_gene: TRBD2
abundance: few
j_gene: TRBJ2-1

CDR3nt: TGCAGTGCTAGAGATTTAGGCCAGTCGAGGTACTACAATGAGCAGTTCTTC
CDR3aa: CSARDLGQSRYYNEQFF
v_gene: TRBV20-1
d_gene: .
abundance: .
j_gene: TRBJ2-1

CDR3nt: TGTGCCAGCAGCGTAGGACAGCGCGGGACCTACAATGAGCAGTTCTTC
CDR3aa: CASSVGQRGTYNEQFF
v_gene: TRBV9
d_gene: .
abundance: .
j_gene: TRBJ2-1